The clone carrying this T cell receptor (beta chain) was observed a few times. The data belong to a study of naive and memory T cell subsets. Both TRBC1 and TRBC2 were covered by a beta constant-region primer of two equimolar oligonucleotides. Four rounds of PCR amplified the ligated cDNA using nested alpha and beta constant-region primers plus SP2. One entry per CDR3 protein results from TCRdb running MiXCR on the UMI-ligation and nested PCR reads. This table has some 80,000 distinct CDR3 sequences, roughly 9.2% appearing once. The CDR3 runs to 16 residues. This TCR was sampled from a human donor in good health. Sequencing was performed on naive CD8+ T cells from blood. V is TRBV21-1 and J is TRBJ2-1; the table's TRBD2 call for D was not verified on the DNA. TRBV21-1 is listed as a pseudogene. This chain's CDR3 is CASSKVKGLVNNEQFF. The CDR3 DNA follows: TGTGCCAGCAGCAAAGTTAAGGGACTAGTGAACAATGAGCAGTTCTTC.